This T cell receptor (beta chain) was sequenced for a study of blood T cell repertoires in COVID-19. Study details: Acute and convalescent COVID-19 samples came from the United States, Italy and Spain. The cDNA or gDNA used as material had been derived from T cells, B-cell-depleted T cells, or PBMCs.

This clone has only one observation. CDR1 and CDR2 (germline): SNHLY, FYNNEI. This CDR3 has 14 residues. J gave up 8 bases and V 6 bases, and 4 bases lay outside the gene matches. Produced via immunoSEQ multiplex PCR; TCRdb's table is partial and in-frame only. The repertoire consists of around 200,000 clones, with 86% occurring once and the leading ten covering almost 4.5%. The rearrangement links TRBV2 to TRBJ1-6; 10 positions match TRBD1. This clonotype was obtained from a man aged 45-60 years with acute or convalescent COVID-19. The specimen was peripheral blood. The DNA for the CDR3 is TGTGCCAGCAGAACGGGACAGGGGTATTCACCCCTCCACTTT. This translates into CASRTGQGYSPLHF.